The T cell receptor (beta chain) under discussion was sequenced for a study of T-cell memory formation after mild COVID-19 (dated by TCRdb to the early 2020s). Regarding the study in general: TCR sequence clusters from the two donors were largely donor specific. Longitudinal TCRalpha and TCRbeta repertoire sequencing tracked T-cell clones expanding and contracting after mild COVID-19 in a couple of donors. Two young, previously healthy adult volunteers made up the cohort, one male and one female.

The instrument was an Illumina NovaSeq 6000. TCRalpha and TCRbeta cDNA libraries were constructed by 5'RACE with constant-segment primers, with sample barcodes and unique molecular identifiers being introduced. Trizol reagent was used to extract RNA from every sample. The libraries were amplified in two PCR steps, and the second step added a second sample barcode and Illumina TruSeq adapters. Libraries were sequenced on an Illumina NovaSeq with 2 x 150 bp paired-end reads. Per the authors' processing: Demultiplexing of reads and collapsing into UMI-guided consensus sequences were performed with migec v1.2.7. Using mixcr v2.1.11, UMI consensuses were aligned to TRA and TRB V and J templates and then assembled into clonotypes. A clonotype was counted as expanded or contracted only when both edgeR and NoisET called the clonotype significant, with the noise models trained on biological replicates. For edgeR calls, the cutoffs were a false discovery rate-adjusted p below 0.01 and a log2 fold-change threshold of 1. PCA with hierarchical clustering of max-normalized trajectories of the 1000 most abundant clonotypes was used as exploratory dynamics analysis. Separately sequenced CD4+ and CD8+ repertoires were used to assign a CD4 or CD8 phenotype to each responding clone. TCRdb ran its own pipeline on the public reads, namely fastp trimming at Q25 and MiXCR clone calling, and kept in-frame beta chains. Each CDR3 protein appears once, grouped with its most common genes and DNA. Clone size and V and J calls follow TCRdb, not the original study. The sample contains approximately 180,000 distinct CDR3 sequences, approximately 16% of them found a single time. The top ten constitute approximately 2.1% of the sample.

V loses 3 bases at its end and J loses 3 bases; junction bases beyond the gene matches: 5. Taken from cysteine to phenylalanine, the CDR3 has 14 residues. Solely the CDR3 DNA is kept, with 42 bases framed from the first base. CDR1 and CDR2 are read off the germline V gene as MNHEY and SVGAGI. Study-level results and caveats: Only a couple of mild cases were covered by the study, and larger cohorts that include severe cases with pre-infection samples were considered necessary. Contracting CD4+ clones turned up mainly in the CM and EM memory subsets, whereas EMRA was where CD8+ clones were enriched. Some responding clones were found in pre-infection memory, which suggests that pre-existing cross-reactive memory T cells took part in the SARS-CoV-2 response. Whether the second-wave clones peaking on day 37 were SARS-CoV-2 specific was not confirmed. Clones contracting from day 15 to 85 had balanced CD4/CD8 phenotypes, while a second wave expanding from day 15 to 37 was biased towards CD4+.

Ficoll-Paque density gradient centrifugation was used to isolate PBMCs. Comments on this clonotype: Its recognized antigen is unknown. No much larger clone exists at a distance of one base, and base qualities are not known.

Rearrangement joined TRBV6-5 to TRBJ2-7; 7 central nucleotides agree with TRBD1. The receptor's source is an adult woman who had mild COVID-19 (a few samples of this study predate the infection). The sample titles of this study are shuffled in the database, so cell type and time point are left out; the donor was told from shared clones. Sequencing used PBMCs or a T cell subset sorted from them (not recorded which). The sequenced DNA: TGTGCCAGCAGTTATTCCAGGGGGTTCTACGAGCAGTACTTC. Its coded protein is CASSYSRGFYEQYF.